One sample yielded the 23 T cell receptor beta chains listed below, sequenced in a study of T cell clonality in common variable immunodeficiency. General study results and limits: In common variable immunodeficiency, TCR beta chains reportedly carried fewer deletions and N-nucleotide insertions.

Their target antigens are unknown. Method: immunoSEQ multiplex PCR; TCRdb's copy keeps in-frame clones and lacks some. This sample has around 19,000 clones, each found more than once. Sample: peripheral blood mononuclear cells. Source of these receptors: a human donor with common variable immunodeficiency.

This clone was counted at least ten times. Read data end 3 residues before the CDR3 end; the end is taken from the germline J gene. The genes are TRBV5-4 and TRBJ1-2; D might be TRBD1 (6 bases). In germline, CDR1 is SGHNT, CDR2 YYREEE (reference sequence). Between the trimmed V and J ends, which lost 4 bases and 4 bases, there was a span of 11 bases. This CDR3 has 13 residues. The covered CDR3 bases are TGTGCCAGCAGCCCCAACAGGGTCTATGGC. As protein: CASSPNRVYG. The whole CDR3 reads CASSPNRVYGYTF.

Comments on this clone: The CDR3 is cut off 3 residues early in the read; its end comes from the germline J gene. J is TRBJ2-3 and V is TRBV5-1; TRBD2 matches 7 bases. There are 15 residues in the CDR3. Germline values: CDR1 SGHRS, CDR2 YFSETQ. Trimming removed 0 bases from V and 2 bases from J; junction bases left unmatched: 3. CDR3 DNA (partial): TGCGCCAGCAGCTTGGCTGCGGGAGCCACAGATACG. It encodes CASSLAAGATDT. The whole CDR3 sequence is CASSLAAGATDTQYF. The whole variable domain, filled in from reference TRBV5-1 and TRBJ2-3, reads KAGVTQTPRYLIKTRGQQVTLSCSPISGHRSVSWYQQTPGQGLQFLFEYFSETQRNKGNFPGRFSGRQFSNSRSEMNVSTLELGDSALYLCASSLAAGATDTQYFGPGTRLTVL.

This clone was counted between two and nine times. The read ends 3 residues shy of where the CDR3 ends; the end is completed using the germline J gene. The chain is built from TRBV2 and TRBJ2-4; D remains unclear. CDR3 size: 16 residues. The V gene lost 5 bases and the J gene lost 0 bases, with 14 bases spanning the gap. The germline V gene has CDR1 SNHLY and CDR2 FYNNEI. The covered CDR3 bases are TGTGCCAGCAGTTACAAGGGCTCTTTAGCCAAAAACATT. Its protein product is CASSYKGSLAKNI. The entire CDR3 reads CASSYKGSLAKNIQYF.

This clone was detected a few times. The read terminates 3 residues before the CDR3 end, so the remaining end is supplied by the germline J gene. The chain recombines TRBV6-1 with TRBJ1-6, with D possibly TRBD1 on 5 matching bases. The ends were cut back, 2 bases at V and 2 bases at J, with 13 bases in the middle. CDR1 is MNHNS and CDR2 is SASEGT in the germline V gene. The CDR3 consists of 17 residues. CDR3 region: CASSELRRQTYNSPLHF. CDR3 DNA (partial): TGTGCCAGCAGTGAACTACGGAGACAGACCTATAATTCACCC.

This clone was observed at least ten times. The observed sequence ends 3 residues before the CDR3 terminus, with the missing tail filled in from the germline J gene. The chain combines TRBV6-2 or TRBV6-3 with TRBJ2-1; 7 bases map to TRBD2. V shed 7 bases, J shed 7 bases, and the junction held 10 bases outside the gene matches. There are 14 residues in the CDR3. CDR1 MNHEY and CDR2 SVGEGT come from the germline V gene. The CDR3 DNA, read in part, is TGTGCCAGCAATCGGGGGGTGGTTGGAAATGAG. Residues: CASNRGVVGNE. The CDR3, in full, reads CASNRGVVGNEQFF.

The table lists this clone with many counts. Coverage ceases 3 residues before the CDR3 finishes, and the germline J gene fills in the end. The chain combines TRBV7-3 with TRBJ2-1; 8 bases align to TRBD1. The CDR3 covers 16 residues. CDR1 SGHTA and CDR2 FQGTGA come from the germline V gene. The V segment lost 5 bases and the J segment 1 base; nucleotides outside the gene matches: 7. This CDR3 is CASSPGTGDSYNEQFF. The CDR3 bases that were read are TGTGCCAGCAGCCCCGGGACAGGTGATTCCTACAATGAG.

As regards this clone: Read data end 3 residues before the CDR3 end; the end is taken from the germline J gene. This chain joins TRBV6-2 or TRBV6-3 and TRBJ1-5; weak D call: TRBD1 (5 bases). CDR1 and CDR2 from the germline V gene are MNHEY and SVGEGT. The CDR3 is 12 amino acids. Trimming left V 7 bases short and J 7 bases short, with 11 bases between. CDR3 region: CASNRPGQPQHF. CDR3 DNA (partial): TGTGCCAGCAATCGGCCAGGGCAGCCC.

Many counts were recorded for this clone. The sequenced fragment ends 3 residues before the CDR3 boundary, so the rest is inferred from the germline J gene. This chain joins TRBV30 and TRBJ1-5, with 8 positions matching TRBD1. The CDR3 totals 12 residues. CDR1 GTSNPN and CDR2 SVGIG come from the germline V gene (reference sequence). Germline trimming cut 2 bases from V and 9 bases from J; bases unmatched to any gene: 3. The CDR3 sequence is CAWSNGQGPQHF. The sequenced part of the CDR3 DNA is TGTGCCTGGAGTAACGGACAGGGGCCC.

This clone was counted many times. The observed sequence ends 3 residues before the CDR3 terminus, with the missing tail filled in from the germline J gene. V gene TRBV7-9 combines with J gene TRBJ2-1, with 8 bases fitting TRBD2. Germline lookup yields CDR1 SEHNR and CDR2 FQNEAQ (reference sequence). J was trimmed by 6 bases and V by 4 bases; bases with no gene match: 5. The CDR3 runs 14 residues. CDR3 DNA (partial): TGTGCCAGCAGCTCCCGGGGGGGCGGCAATGAG. This encodes CASSSRGGGNE. The entire CDR3 reads CASSSRGGGNEQFF. Looking up the rest from reference TRBV7-9 and TRBJ2-1 gives the full variable domain: DTGVSQNPRHKITKRGQNVTFRCDPISEHNRLYWYRQTLGQGPEFLTYFQNEAQLEKSRLLSDRFSAERPKGSFSTLEIQRTEQGDSAMYLCASSSRGGGNEQFFGPGTRLTVL.

This clone was observed many times. The CDR3 is cut off 3 residues early in the read; its end comes from the germline J gene. The gene calls are TRBV20-1 and TRBJ2-5; TRBD2 matches 14 bases. Germline V lookup: CDR1 DFQATT, CDR2 SNEGSKA (reference sequence). The V segment lost 4 bases and the J segment 5 bases; nucleotides outside the gene matches: 9. CDR3 length: 16 amino acids. The CDR3: CSATGTSGGGMETQYF. The CDR3 bases that were read are TGCAGTGCTACCGGGACTAGCGGGGGAGGTATGGAGACC.

Of note for this clone: The read is 3 residues too short to cover the CDR3 end, so that end is filled in from the germline J gene. The chain uses TRBV29-1 and TRBJ1-2, with D unresolved. From germline, CDR1 is SQVTM and CDR2 ANQGSEA. V shed 6 bases and J shed 4 bases, with 9 bases lying between them. The CDR3 is 11 amino acids. CDR3 sequence reads: CSVRGRYGYTF. The covered CDR3 bases are TGCAGCGTCCGCGGTCGCTATGGC.

This clone was seen a few times. The CDR3 goes on 3 residues after the read ends, and that part is filled in from the germline J gene. The chain couples TRBV11-2 to TRBJ2-1; no firm D call. Per germline, CDR1 SGHAT and CDR2 FQNNGV. Trimming shortened V by 2 bases and J by 0 bases, and 8 bases separated the two germline ends. The CDR3 loop spans 15 amino acids. This chain's CDR3 is CASSLWRSSYNEQFF. Partial CDR3 DNA: TGTGCCAGCAGCTTATGGCGGTCCTCCTACAATGAG. The complete variable domain, with remaining parts taken from reference TRBV11-2 and TRBJ2-1, reads EAGVAQSPRYKIIEKRQSVAFWCNPISGHATLYWYQQILGQGPKLLIQFQNNGVVDDSQLPKDRFSAERLKGVDSTLKIQPAKLEDSAVYLCASSLWRSSYNEQFFGPGTRLTVL.

This clone was observed many times. The CDR3 sequence: CASRSTGVFYEQYF. The CDR3 bases that were read are TGTGCCAGCAGGTCGACAGGGGTTTTCTACGAG. The genes are TRBV7-2 and TRBJ2-7, with 8 bases fitting TRBD1. The read gets to within 3 residues of the CDR3 end, and the germline J gene fills in the rest. The CDR3 is 14 residues long. Trimming at V came to 6 bases and at J to 3 bases, leaving 7 bases not matched to a gene. Germline V lookup: CDR1 SGHTA, CDR2 FQGNSA.

This clone was recorded many times. Read data end 3 residues before the CDR3 end; the end is taken from the germline J gene. The chain is built from TRBV7-9 and TRBJ2-1; D unclear. The CDR3 is 15 amino acids. Germline V gene sequence: CDR1 SEHNR, CDR2 FQNEAQ (reference sequence). The V end lost 7 bases, the J end lost 4 bases, and 17 bases lay between the germline ends. The CDR3: CASTFSSSVYNEQFF. CDR3 DNA, as far as it was read: TGTGCCAGCACCTTTTCTTCTTCCGTTTACAATGAG.

In this sample, this clone turned up a few times. Read data end 3 residues before the CDR3 end; the end is taken from the germline J gene. V usage is TRBV23-1 and J usage is TRBJ1-3, with a possible D match to TRBD1 (5 bases). TRBV23-1 is assigned to the ORF class and has an uncertain function. The CDR3 spans 14 residues. V was clipped by 2 bases and J by 5 bases, with 10 bases between them. The sequenced part of the CDR3 DNA is TGCGCCAGCAGTCAAAAGGGGTTAAGAAACACC. This encodes CASSQKGLRNT. The full CDR3 protein is CASSQKGLRNTIYF.

As regards this clone: The CDR3 extends 3 residues past the end of the read, so its final part is completed from the germline J gene. The chain recombines TRBV2 with TRBJ2-5, with TRBD1 identical over 9 bases. This CDR3 has 14 amino acids. Germline values: CDR1 SNHLY, CDR2 FYNNEI. V trimming: 4 bases; J trimming: 2 bases; junction bases outside the gene matches: 2. CDR3 DNA (partial): TGTGCCAGCAGTGGGGACAGGGATCAAGAGACC. Translated: CASSGDRDQET. From start to end, the CDR3 is CASSGDRDQETQYF. Complete variable domain (other parts from reference TRBV2 and TRBJ2-5): EPEVTQTPSHQVTQMGQEVILRCVPISNHLYFYWYRQILGQKVEFLVSFYNNEISEKSEIFDDQFSVERPDGSNFTLKIRSTKLEDSAMYFCASSGDRDQETQYFGPGTRLLVL.

This clone was seen only a few times. Read coverage stops 3 residues before the CDR3 terminus; the germline J gene supplies the remainder. V is TRBV19 and J is TRBJ1-1, with 11 positions matching TRBD1. CDR1 and CDR2 from the germline V gene are LNHDA and SQIVND (reference sequence). The CDR3 covers 14 residues. V trimming: 10 bases; J trimming: 3 bases; junction bases outside the gene matches: 7. This CDR3 reads CATHPGQGDTEAFF. CDR3 bases read: TGTGCCACCCACCCGGGACAGGGGGACACTGAA.

A word on this clone: The read terminates 3 residues ahead of where the CDR3 ends, so the germline J gene completes it. V usage is TRBV7-3 and J usage is TRBJ2-3; TRBD2 matches 9 bases. CDR3 size: 16 residues. The germline V gene encodes CDR1 SGHTA and CDR2 FQGTGA. The V and J ends lost 2 bases and 1 base, in that order; junction bases with no gene match: 4. The DNA read from the CDR3 is TGTGCCAGCAGCTTAGGAGTAGCGGGGGGCACAGATACG. Translated, it gives CASSLGVAGGTDT. The whole CDR3 sequence is CASSLGVAGGTDTQYF. Full variable domain (remainder filled in from reference TRBV7-3 and TRBJ2-3): GAGVSQTPSNKVTEKGKYVELRCDPISGHTALYWYRQSLGQGPEFLIYFQGTGAADDSGLPNDRFFAVRPEGSVSTLKIQRTERGDSAVYLCASSLGVAGGTDTQYFGPGTRLTVL.

This clone was detected ten times or more. Coverage ceases 3 residues before the CDR3 finishes, and the germline J gene fills in the end. This chain links TRBV6-2 or TRBV6-3 with TRBJ2-1; D is possibly TRBD1 (5 bases). Germline CDR1 MNHEY, CDR2 SVGEGT. Trimming stripped 1 base from V and 2 bases from J, with 12 bases between. The CDR3 has 16 residues. CDR3: CASSYLTEGPYNEQFF. CDR3 DNA (partial): TGTGCCAGCAGTTACTTGACAGAAGGGCCCTACAATGAG.

Points on this clone: The junction does not match germline at one end; this may be a read error. CDR3 bases read: TGTTCCAGCAGCTCCCATGAGACC. It codes for CSSSSHET. The CDR3 in full is CSSSSHETQYF. The chain combines TRBV7-9 with TRBJ2-5; D not certain. Coverage ceases 3 residues before the CDR3 finishes, and the germline J gene fills in the end. CDR3 length: 11 residues. The germline gives CDR1 SEHNR, CDR2 FQNEAQ (reference sequence).

Points on this clone: The read comes to an end 3 residues before the CDR3 does, leaving the germline J gene to fill in the end. The rearrangement joins TRBV14 to TRBJ2-7; D not resolved. V dropped 1 base and J dropped 1 base, with 11 bases sitting between them. The CDR3 spans 15 residues. Germline assignment: CDR1 SGHDN and CDR2 FVKESK. CDR3 DNA (partial): TGTGCCAGCAGCCAAGTGTACGGAGCGTCCTACGAG. Translated: CASSQVYGASYE. The entire CDR3 is CASSQVYGASYEQYF.

This clone occurred many times. The sequenced fragment ends 3 residues before the CDR3 boundary, so the rest is inferred from the germline J gene. The gene calls are TRBV14 and TRBJ2-3; D not certain. Trimming took off 1 base at V and 4 bases at J, with 12 bases between the two ends. Germline assignment: CDR1 SGHDN and CDR2 FVKESK. CDR3 length: 15 amino acids. CDR3: CASSQVRHVPDTQYF. Partial CDR3 DNA: TGTGCCAGCAGCCAAGTGCGACACGTCCCAGATACG.

This clone was counted a few times. Read data end 3 residues before the CDR3 end; the end is taken from the germline J gene. The chain links TRBV7-2 to TRBJ1-5; tentative D call: TRBD1 (6 bases). V was cut by 2 bases and J by 6 bases, with 11 bases left in between. The CDR3 loop spans 14 amino acids. The germline V gene encodes CDR1 SGHTA and CDR2 FQGNSA. The CDR3 bases that were read are TGTGCCAGCAGCTTACAGGGACAAGGTCAGCCC. Translation gives CASSLQGQGQP. The entire CDR3 reads CASSLQGQGQPQHF.